In this sample, the clone carrying this TCR beta chain turned up many times. This entry comes from a study of human T cells and chemical hapten exposure. At the level of the study: The study traced per-sample TCR yield variation mainly to small differences in pooled library volumes.

V was clipped by 5 bases and J by 5 bases, with 9 bases between them. The germline V gene has CDR1 MDHEN and CDR2 SYDVKM. The length of the CDR3 is 12 residues. MiXCR, applied by TCRdb to the RACE reads, yields one record per CDR3 protein. This sample has 250,000 or so distinct CDR3 sequences, with about 9% found just once. Time point here: pre-sensitization, week 0. Treatment noted: therapeutic diphenylcyclopropenone sensitization with weekly scalp DPC. Here the sequenced sample was whole blood, taken in connection with sensitization to the hapten diphenylcyclopropenone (DPC). The sequence derives from a woman between 40 and 50 years old with alopecia areata. Some clones in this sample may be carry-over from other donors' samples. This chain joins TRBV28 and TRBJ2-5; maybe TRBD2 (5 bases). The CDR3 DNA follows: TGTGCCAGCAGTCGGCGGGTTGAGACCCAGTACTTC. Protein sequence: CASSRRVETQYF.